This TCR beta chain was sequenced during a study of spatial heterogeneity in lung cancer. Every TCR cDNA molecule carried a tag that served as a unique molecular identifier. TCRdb independently ran MiXCR on the 5' RACE reads; one entry per CDR3 protein. The top ten hold less than 25% of the sample, which has 85,000 to 100,000 distinct CDR3 sequences, just under 20% seen once. Time point denoted: blood at routine non-recurrence follow-up after resection. The study sequenced unsorted whole RNA from tumor, nontumor lung or frozen PBMC. General study results and limits: Compared with follow-up, resection was when ubiquitous expanded tumor TCRs appeared in blood more.

The CDR3 runs to 15 residues. CDR1 is DFQATT, CDR2 SNEGSKA, per germline (reference sequence). V was pared by 0 bases and J by 3 bases, with 12 bases between. Notes on this clonotype: Its antigen remains unknown.

The receptor was isolated from a male donor with early-stage non-small cell lung cancer. The source was PBMCs, collected at follow-up. V and J are TRBV20-1 and TRBJ2-1; possible D gene TRBD1, 5 bases. Written as DNA, the CDR3 is TGCAGTGCTAGAGATCTCGGGCAGGGCTACAATGAGCAGTTCTTC. Protein sequence: CSARDLGQGYNEQFF.